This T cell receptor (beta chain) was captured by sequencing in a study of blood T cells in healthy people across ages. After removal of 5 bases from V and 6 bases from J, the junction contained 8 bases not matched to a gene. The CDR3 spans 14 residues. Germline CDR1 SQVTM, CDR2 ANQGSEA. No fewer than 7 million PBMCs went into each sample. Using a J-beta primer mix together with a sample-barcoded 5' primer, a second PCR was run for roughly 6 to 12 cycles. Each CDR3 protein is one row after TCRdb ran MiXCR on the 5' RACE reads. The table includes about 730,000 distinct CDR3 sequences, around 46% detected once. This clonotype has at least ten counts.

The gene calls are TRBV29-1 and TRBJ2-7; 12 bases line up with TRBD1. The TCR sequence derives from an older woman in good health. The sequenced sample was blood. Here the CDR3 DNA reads TGCAGCGTTAGACCGGGACAGGGGGCAGTCGAGCAGTACTTC. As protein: CSVRPGQGAVEQYF.